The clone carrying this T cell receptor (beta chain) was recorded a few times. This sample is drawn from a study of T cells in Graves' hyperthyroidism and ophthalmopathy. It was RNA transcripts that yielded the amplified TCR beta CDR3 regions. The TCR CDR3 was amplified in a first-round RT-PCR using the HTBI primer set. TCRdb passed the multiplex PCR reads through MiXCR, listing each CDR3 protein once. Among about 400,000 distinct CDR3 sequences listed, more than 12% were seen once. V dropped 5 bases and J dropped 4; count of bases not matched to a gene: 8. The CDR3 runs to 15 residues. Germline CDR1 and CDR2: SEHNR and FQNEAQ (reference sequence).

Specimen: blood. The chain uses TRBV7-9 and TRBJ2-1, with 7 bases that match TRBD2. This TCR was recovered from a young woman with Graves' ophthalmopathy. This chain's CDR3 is CASSRTGGLYNEQFF. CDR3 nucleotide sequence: TGTGCCAGCAGCCGTACGGGGGGTTTGTACAATGAGCAGTTCTTC.